Listed below are T cell receptor beta chains from one sample, sequenced in a study of monozygotic twins with inflammatory bowel disease. TCRdb re-called the 5' RACE reads; every CDR3 protein appears as one record, without DNA. Recorded here are some 210,000 distinct CDR3 sequences; the top ten clones represent roughly 1.5%. The sample comprised blood. The receptors were gathered from a human donor with ulcerative colitis or Crohn's disease, or a healthy co-twin of an affected twin (not recorded which). CDR3s include the opening cysteine and the closing phenylalanine or tryptophan.

J gene: TRBJ1-6
V gene: TRBV20-1
CDR3 protein: CSARPTGQGMEF

J gene: TRBJ1-6
V gene: TRBV5-6
CDR3 protein: CASSSLNSPLHF

J gene: TRBJ1-5
V gene: TRBV5-8
CDR3 protein: CASTTQGAGAGYQPQHF

J gene: TRBJ1-2
V gene: TRBV12-3/TRBV12-4
CDR3 protein: CASTLTFTYGYTF

J gene: TRBJ1-4
V gene: TRBV15
CDR3 protein: CATSRLQGAREKLFF

J gene: TRBJ1-6
V gene: TRBV3-1
CDR3 protein: CASSHRGSSYNSPLHF

J gene: TRBJ2-2
V gene: TRBV29-1
CDR3 protein: CSAWTVDTGELFF

J gene: TRBJ2-1
V gene: TRBV5-1
CDR3 protein: CASRGLAGALYNEQFF

J gene: TRBJ1-1
V gene: TRBV5-5
CDR3 protein: CASVPGSGNTEAFF

J gene: TRBJ2-5
V gene: TRBV7-3
CDR3 protein: CASSLQPLADRGTQYF

J gene: TRBJ1-1
V gene: TRBV12-3/TRBV12-4
CDR3 protein: CASSLRGRRNTEAFF

J gene: TRBJ2-2
V gene: TRBV25-1
CDR3 protein: CASSELGGELFF

J gene: TRBJ1-5
V gene: TRBV12-2
CDR3 protein: CASRLPMAGQPQHF

J gene: TRBJ1-6
V gene: TRBV27
CDR3 protein: CASSLNRGTSPLHF

J gene: TRBJ2-5
V gene: TRBV6-1
CDR3 protein: CASESNGGETQYF

J gene: TRBJ1-1
V gene: TRBV3-1
CDR3 protein: CASSQARGTVNTEAFF